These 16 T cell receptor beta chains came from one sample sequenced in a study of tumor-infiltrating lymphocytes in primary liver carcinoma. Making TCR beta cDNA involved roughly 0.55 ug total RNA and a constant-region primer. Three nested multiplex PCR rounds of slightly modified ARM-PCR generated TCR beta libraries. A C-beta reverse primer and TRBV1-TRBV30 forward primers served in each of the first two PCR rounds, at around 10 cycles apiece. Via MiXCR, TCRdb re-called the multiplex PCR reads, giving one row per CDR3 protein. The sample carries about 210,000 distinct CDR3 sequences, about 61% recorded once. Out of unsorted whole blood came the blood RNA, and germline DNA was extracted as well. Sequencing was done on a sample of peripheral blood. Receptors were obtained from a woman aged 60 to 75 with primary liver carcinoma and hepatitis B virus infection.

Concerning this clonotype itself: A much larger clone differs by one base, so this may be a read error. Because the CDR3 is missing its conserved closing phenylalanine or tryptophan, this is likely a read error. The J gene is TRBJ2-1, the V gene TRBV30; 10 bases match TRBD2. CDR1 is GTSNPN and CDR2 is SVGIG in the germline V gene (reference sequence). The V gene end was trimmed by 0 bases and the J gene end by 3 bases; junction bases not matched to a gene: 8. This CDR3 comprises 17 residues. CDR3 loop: CAWSVNGAGGFYNEQFS. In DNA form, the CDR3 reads TGTGCCTGGAGTGTAAACGGAGCGGGAGGGTTCTACAATGAGCAGTTCTCC.

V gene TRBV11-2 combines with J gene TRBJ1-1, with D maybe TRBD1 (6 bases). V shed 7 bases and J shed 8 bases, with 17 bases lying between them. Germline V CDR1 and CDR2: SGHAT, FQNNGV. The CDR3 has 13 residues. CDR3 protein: CASTQGRGGEAFF. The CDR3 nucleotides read TGTGCCAGCACCCAGGGGAGGGGGGGCGAAGCTTTCTTT. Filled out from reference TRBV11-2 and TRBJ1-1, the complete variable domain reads EAGVAQSPRYKIIEKRQSVAFWCNPISGHATLYWYQQILGQGPKLLIQFQNNGVVDDSQLPKDRFSAERLKGVDSTLKIQPAKLEDSAVYLCASTQGRGGEAFFGQGTRLTVV.

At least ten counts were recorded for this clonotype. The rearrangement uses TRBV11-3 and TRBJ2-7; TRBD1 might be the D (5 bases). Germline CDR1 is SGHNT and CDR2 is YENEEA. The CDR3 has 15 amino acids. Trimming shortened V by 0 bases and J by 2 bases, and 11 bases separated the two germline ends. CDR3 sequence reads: CASSLDFKGTYEQYF. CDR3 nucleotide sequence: TGTGCCAGCAGCTTAGATTTTAAGGGGACCTACGAGCAGTACTTC.

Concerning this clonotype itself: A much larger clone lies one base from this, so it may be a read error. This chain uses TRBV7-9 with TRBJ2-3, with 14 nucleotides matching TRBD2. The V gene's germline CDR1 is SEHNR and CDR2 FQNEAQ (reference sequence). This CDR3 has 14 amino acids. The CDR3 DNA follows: TGTGCCAGCACCCTGGGACTAGCGGGAGATTCGCAGTATTTT. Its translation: CASTLGLAGDSQYF.

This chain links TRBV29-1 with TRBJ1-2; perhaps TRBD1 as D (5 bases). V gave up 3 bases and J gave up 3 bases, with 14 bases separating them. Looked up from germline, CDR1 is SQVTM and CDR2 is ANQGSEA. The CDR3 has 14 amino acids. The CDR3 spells CSVDIGARDYGYTF. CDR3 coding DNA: TGCAGCGTTGATATCGGGGCCCGAGACTATGGCTACACCTTC.

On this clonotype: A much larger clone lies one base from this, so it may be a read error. CDR3 sequence: CASRFAGGGEQYF. CDR3 coding DNA: TGTGCCAGCAGGTTTGCAGGGGGGGGTGAGCAGTACTTC. V and J are TRBV12-3 or TRBV12-4 and TRBJ2-7; D possibly uses TRBD1 or TRBD2 (7 bases each). V lost 6 bases, J lost 7 bases, and 16 bases lay in between. The CDR3 is 13 residues long.

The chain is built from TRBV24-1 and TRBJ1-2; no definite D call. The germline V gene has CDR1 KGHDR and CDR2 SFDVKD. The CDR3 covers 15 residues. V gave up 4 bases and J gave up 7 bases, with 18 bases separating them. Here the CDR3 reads CATSDSGGGMAGYTF. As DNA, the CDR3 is TGTGCCACCAGTGACTCCGGTGGAGGGATGGCTGGCTACACCTTC.

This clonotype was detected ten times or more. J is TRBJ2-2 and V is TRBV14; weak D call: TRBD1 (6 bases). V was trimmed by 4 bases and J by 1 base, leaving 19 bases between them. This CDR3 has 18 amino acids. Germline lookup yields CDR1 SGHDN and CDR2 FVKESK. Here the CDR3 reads CASSLGTKTTLNTGELFF. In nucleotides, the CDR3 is TGTGCCAGCAGCCTCGGGACAAAAACAACCTTGAACACCGGGGAGCTGTTTTTT.

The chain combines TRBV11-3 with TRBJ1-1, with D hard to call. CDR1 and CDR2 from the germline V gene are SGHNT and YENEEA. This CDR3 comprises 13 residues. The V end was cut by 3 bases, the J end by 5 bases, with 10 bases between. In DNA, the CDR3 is TGTGCCAGCAGCTTGCAGAGGAATACTGAAGCTTTCTTT. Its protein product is CASSLQRNTEAFF.

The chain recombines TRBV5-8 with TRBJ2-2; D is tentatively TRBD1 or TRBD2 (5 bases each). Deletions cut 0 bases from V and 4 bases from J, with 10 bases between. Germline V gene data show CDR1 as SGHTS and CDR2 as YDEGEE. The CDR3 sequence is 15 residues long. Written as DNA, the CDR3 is TGTGCCAGCAGCTTGGGCAGTGGGGGCACCGGGGAGCTGTTTTTT. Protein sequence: CASSLGSGGTGELFF.

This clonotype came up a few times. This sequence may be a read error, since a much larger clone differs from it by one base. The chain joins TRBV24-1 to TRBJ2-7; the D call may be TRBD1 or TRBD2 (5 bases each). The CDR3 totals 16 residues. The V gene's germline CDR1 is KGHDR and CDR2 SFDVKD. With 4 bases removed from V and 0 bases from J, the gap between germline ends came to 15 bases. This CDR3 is CATSDTGHGSSYEQYF. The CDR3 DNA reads TGTGCCACCAGTGACACTGGACATGGGAGCTCCTACGAGCAGTACTTC.

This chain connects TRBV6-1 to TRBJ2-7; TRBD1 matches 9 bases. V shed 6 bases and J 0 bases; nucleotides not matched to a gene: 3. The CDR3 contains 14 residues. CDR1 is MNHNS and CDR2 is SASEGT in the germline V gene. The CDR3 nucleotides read TGTGCCAGCAGGTGGACAGGGGCCTCCTACGAGCAGTACTTC. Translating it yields CASRWTGASYEQYF.

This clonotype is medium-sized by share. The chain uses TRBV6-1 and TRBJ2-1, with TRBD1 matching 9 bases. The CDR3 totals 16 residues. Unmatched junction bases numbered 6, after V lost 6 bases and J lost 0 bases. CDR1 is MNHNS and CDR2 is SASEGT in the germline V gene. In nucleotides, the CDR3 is TGTGCCAGCAGGGGACAGGGACACGACTCCTACAATGAGCAGTTCTTC. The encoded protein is CASRGQGHDSYNEQFF.

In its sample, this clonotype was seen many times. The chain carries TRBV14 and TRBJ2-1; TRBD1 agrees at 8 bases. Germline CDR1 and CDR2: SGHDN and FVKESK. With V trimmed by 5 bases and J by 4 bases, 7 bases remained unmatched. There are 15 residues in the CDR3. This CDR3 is CASSVQDREYNEQFF. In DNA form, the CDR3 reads TGTGCCAGCAGCGTACAGGACAGGGAATACAATGAGCAGTTCTTC.

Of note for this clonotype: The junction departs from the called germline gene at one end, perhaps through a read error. The CDR3 loop is CASSFAGGPYNEQFF. Written as DNA, the CDR3 is TGTGCTAGCAGTTTTGCGGGAGGCCCCTACAATGAGCAGTTCTTC. The genes are TRBV28 and TRBJ2-1; 8 nucleotides match TRBD2. The CDR3 is 15 amino acids. Germline CDR1 reads MDHEN; CDR2 reads SYDVKM.

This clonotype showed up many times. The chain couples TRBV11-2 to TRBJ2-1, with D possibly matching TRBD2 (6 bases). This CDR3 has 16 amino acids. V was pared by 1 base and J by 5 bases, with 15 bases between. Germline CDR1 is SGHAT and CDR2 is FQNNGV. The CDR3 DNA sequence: TGTGCCAGCAGCTTAGTTTCGGGAGTTCTCGACAATGAGCAGTTCTTC. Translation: CASSLVSGVLDNEQFF.